One sample yielded the 22 T cell receptor beta chains listed below, sequenced in a study of control samples from healthy donors and cancer patients (dated by TCRdb to 2020 to 2021). The library was prepared using the immunoSEQ multiplex PCR assay. TCRdb re-hosts the immuneACCESS table, in-frame sequences only. Its copies lack some clones; in the studies checked, an unresolved V gene accounts for under half of them, and the cause for the rest is not known. For this sample there are approximately 170,000 clones; more than 80% appear just once. Just over 1.4% of the sample is held by the ten biggest clonotypes. Sequenced: blood. The receptors derive from a man between 25 and 39 years old in good health.

The genes are TRBV5-1 and TRBJ2-7; 7 nucleotides agree with TRBD2. Trimming at V came to 0 bases and at J to 6 bases, leaving 3 bases not matched to a gene. The CDR3 extends over 13 amino acids. Germline V gene lookup returns CDR1 SGHRS and CDR2 YFSETQ. In nucleotides, the CDR3 is TGCGCCAGCAGCTTGGAAGGGGAGGGCGAGCAGTACTTC. Translation: CASSLEGEGEQYF.

DNA of the CDR3: TGTGCCAGCAGCGTAGGGGGATATTCACCCCTCCACTTT. This sequence encodes CASSVGGYSPLHF. The chain uses TRBV9 and TRBJ1-6; D gene ambiguous. CDR1 SGDLS and CDR2 YYNGEE come from the germline V gene. The CDR3 is 13 amino acids. Trimming left V 0 bases short and J 8 bases short, with 6 bases between.

The chain has TRBV6-4 and TRBJ1-2, with 7 positions matching TRBD1. This CDR3 is 15 amino acids long. Germline CDR1 reads MRHNA; CDR2 reads SNTAGT. V was clipped by 5 bases and J by 0 bases; unmatched bases: 6. CDR3 protein: CASSPVGGSNYGYTF. The CDR3 DNA reads TGTGCCAGCAGTCCAGTAGGGGGCTCTAACTATGGCTACACCTTC.

The chain joins TRBV7-9 to TRBJ1-2, with D hard to call. The CDR3 totals 13 residues. Trimming pared 4 bases from V and 6 bases from J, leaving 12 bases between. The germline V gene has CDR1 SEHNR and CDR2 FQNEAQ (reference sequence). In DNA form, the CDR3 reads TGTGCCAGCAGCTCGGCTGCTTTGGATGGCTACACCTTC. It yields the protein CASSSAALDGYTF.

The gene calls are TRBV28 and TRBJ1-1; no clear D. V was cut by 6 bases and J by 8 bases, with 10 bases left in between. The CDR3 covers 11 residues. Per germline, CDR1 MDHEN and CDR2 SYDVKM. CDR3 residues: CASREAREAFF. The DNA of the CDR3 is TGTGCCAGCAGGGAGGCAAGGGAAGCTTTCTTT.

This sequence joins TRBV6-6 and TRBJ1-5; tentative D call: TRBD1 (6 bases). CDR1 is MNHNY and CDR2 is SVGAGI in the germline V gene (reference sequence). The CDR3 extends over 15 amino acids. Trimming took 7 bases from V and 0 from J, leaving 13 bases between them. The DNA of the CDR3 is TGTGCCAGCATGCGGGACACCAATAGCAATCAGCCCCAGCATTTT. Its protein product is CASMRDTNSNQPQHF.

The rearrangement joins TRBV30 to TRBJ1-6; a possible D gene is TRBD1 (5 bases). Germline V gene sequence: CDR1 GTSNPN, CDR2 SVGIG (reference sequence). This CDR3 is 15 amino acids long. V dropped 1 base and J dropped 7 bases, with 14 bases sitting between them. The DNA for the CDR3 is TGTGCCTGGAGTGGAAGTTATGGGGGGAATTCACCCCTCCACTTT. It yields the protein CAWSGSYGGNSPLHF.

The chain combines TRBV3-1 (or the pseudogene TRBV3-2) with TRBJ1-2; TRBD1 might be the D (5 bases). This CDR3 is 15 amino acids long. Trimming cost V 0 bases and J 3 bases, with 11 bases left between them. CDR1 is LGHDT, CDR2 YNNKEL, per germline (reference sequence). CDR3 nucleotides: TGTGCCAGCAGCCAAGATCCGGGCAGGGACTATGGCTACACCTTC. It codes for CASSQDPGRDYGYTF.

J is TRBJ1-6 and V is TRBV3-1 (or the pseudogene TRBV3-2); no firm D call. The length of the CDR3 is 14 residues. Germline V gene lookup returns CDR1 LGHDT and CDR2 YNNKEL (reference sequence). Trimming removed 2 bases from V and 3 bases from J, with 5 bases in between. As DNA, the CDR3 is TGTGCCAGCAGCCAACGGGACTATAATTCACCCCTCCACTTT. It is translated as CASSQRDYNSPLHF.

The chain uses TRBV28 and TRBJ2-2, with 7 bases matching TRBD2. The V segment lost 8 bases and the J segment 5 bases; nucleotides outside the gene matches: 14. In germline, CDR1 is MDHEN, CDR2 SYDVKM. The CDR3 has 16 amino acids. DNA for the CDR3: TGTGCCAGCGAAGGTCCCGGGAGGCGGGGAACCGGGGAGCTGTTTTTT. The encoded protein is CASEGPGRRGTGELFF.

The chain has TRBV6-1 and TRBJ2-7; D is uncertain. Germline lookup yields CDR1 MNHNS and CDR2 SASEGT. The CDR3 runs to 16 residues. The V and J ends lost 0 bases and 3 bases respectively, with 15 bases between them. The CDR3 sequence: CASSEAQSRSYYEQYF. CDR3 nucleotide sequence: TGTGCCAGCAGTGAAGCGCAGTCCAGATCCTACTACGAGCAGTACTTC.

This chain links TRBV18 with TRBJ2-3; 12 bases are a match to TRBD2. Germline V gene data show CDR1 as KGHSH and CDR2 as LQKENI. The length of the CDR3 is 15 residues. V gave up 6 bases and J gave up 6 bases; unmatched junction bases: 7. The DNA of the CDR3 is TGTGCCAGCTCCACTGCGACTAGCGGGAGTGATACGCAGTATTTT. Its protein is CASSTATSGSDTQYF.

The V gene is TRBV18, the J gene TRBJ2-5; D may be TRBD1 (6 bases). Deletions cut 0 bases from V and 5 bases from J, with 10 bases between. The CDR3 loop spans 14 amino acids. Germline V gene sequence: CDR1 KGHSH, CDR2 LQKENI. The CDR3 nucleotides are TGTGCCAGCTCACCACCCCAGGGGCCGGAGACCCAGTACTTC. Translation gives CASSPPQGPETQYF. The variable domain in full, with the rest retrieved from reference TRBV18 and TRBJ2-5, is NAGVMQNPRHLVRRRGQEARLRCSPMKGHSHVYWYRQLPEEGLKFMVYLQKENIIDESGMPKERFSAEFPKEGPSILRIQQVVRGDSAAYFCASSPPQGPETQYFGPGTRLLVL.

The gene calls are TRBV19 and TRBJ1-5, with a weak D call TRBD1 (5 bases). From germline, CDR1 is LNHDA and CDR2 SQIVND (reference sequence). V was clipped by 10 bases and J by 6 bases, with 28 bases between them. The CDR3 sequence is 17 residues long. CDR3 region: CATSPGIRDAVGQPQHF. The CDR3 DNA reads TGTGCCACCTCGCCTGGAATCCGGGACGCCGTGGGTCAGCCCCAGCATTTT.

This sequence joins TRBV4-3 and TRBJ1-5; 7 nucleotides agree with TRBD1. V trimming: 1 base; J trimming: 7 bases; junction bases outside the gene matches: 10. Germline V gene lookup returns CDR1 LGHNA and CDR2 YSLEER. This CDR3 has 16 amino acids. The CDR3 DNA reads as TGCGCCAGCAGCCAAGTCCTCCGGGACAGCATACAGCCCCAGCATTTT. Its translation: CASSQVLRDSIQPQHF.

This chain links TRBV7-6 with TRBJ2-7, with D possibly matching TRBD1 (6 bases). V was shortened by 5 bases and J by 6 bases, with 17 bases between the two germline ends. This CDR3 is 14 amino acids long. CDR1 and CDR2 from the germline V gene are SGHVS and FNYEAQ. CDR3 DNA: TGTGCCAGCAGCCCTTATGCTGGGGACACCGAGCAGTACTTC. This sequence encodes CASSPYAGDTEQYF.

As for this clone: Different DNA sequences within this sample yield the same CDR3. The chain employs TRBV5-1 and TRBJ2-7; a possible D gene is TRBD1 (6 bases). This CDR3 is built from 14 residues. Germline V gives CDR1 SGHRS, CDR2 YFSETQ. The ends were cut back, 0 bases at V and 0 bases at J, with 7 bases in the middle. For the CDR3, the DNA is TGCGCCAGCAGCTTGGCGGACAGCTCCTACGAGCAGTACTTC. Encoded protein: CASSLADSSYEQYF.

V usage is TRBV4-1 and J usage is TRBJ2-5, with D perhaps matching TRBD2 (6 bases). Trimming took 2 bases from V and 5 from J, leaving 9 bases between them. From germline, CDR1 is MGHRA and CDR2 YSYEKL. The CDR3 is 13 amino acids. The CDR3 sequence is CASSQWRGETQYF. The CDR3 bases are TGCGCCAGCAGCCAATGGAGGGGTGAGACCCAGTACTTC.

The rearrangement links TRBV3-1 (or the pseudogene TRBV3-2) to TRBJ2-1; the D gene is possibly TRBD1 (6 bases). The CDR3 loop spans 14 amino acids. The V and J ends lost 2 bases and 4 bases respectively, with 9 bases between them. CDR1 LGHDT and CDR2 YNNKEL come from the germline V gene (reference sequence). In DNA form, the CDR3 reads TGTGCCAGCAGCCAACTGGGGGCATACAATGAGCAGTTCTTC. This translates into CASSQLGAYNEQFF.

The chain is built from TRBV7-3 and TRBJ2-1; D may be TRBD2 (8 bases). V was cut by 5 bases and J by 2 bases, with 31 bases left in between. Germline CDR1 reads SGHTA; CDR2 reads FQGTGA. The CDR3 has 21 residues. The CDR3 loop reads CASSPRTGDIPPAGAYNEQFF. The CDR3 DNA follows: TGTGCCAGCAGCCCAAGGACAGGCGATATCCCTCCAGCGGGGGCCTACAATGAGCAGTTCTTC.

This chain joins TRBV27 and TRBJ2-3; TRBD2 is a possible D gene (5 bases). The V and J ends lost 3 bases and 0 bases respectively, with 16 bases between them. CDR3 size: 17 residues. Germline V gives CDR1 MNHEY, CDR2 SMNVEV (reference sequence). The CDR3 DNA reads TGTGCCAGCAGTTTCACCGGGATGCGCGGAAGCACAGATACGCAGTATTTT. Residues: CASSFTGMRGSTDTQYF.

Here the CDR3 reads CASRRTRSSYEQYF. CDR3 DNA sequence: TGTGCCAGCAGACGGACACGCAGCTCCTACGAGCAGTACTTC. The chain links TRBV2 to TRBJ2-7, with a weak D call TRBD1 (5 bases). Germline assignment: CDR1 SNHLY and CDR2 FYNNEI. The length of the CDR3 is 14 residues. V was trimmed by 6 bases and J by 0 bases, leaving 12 bases between them.